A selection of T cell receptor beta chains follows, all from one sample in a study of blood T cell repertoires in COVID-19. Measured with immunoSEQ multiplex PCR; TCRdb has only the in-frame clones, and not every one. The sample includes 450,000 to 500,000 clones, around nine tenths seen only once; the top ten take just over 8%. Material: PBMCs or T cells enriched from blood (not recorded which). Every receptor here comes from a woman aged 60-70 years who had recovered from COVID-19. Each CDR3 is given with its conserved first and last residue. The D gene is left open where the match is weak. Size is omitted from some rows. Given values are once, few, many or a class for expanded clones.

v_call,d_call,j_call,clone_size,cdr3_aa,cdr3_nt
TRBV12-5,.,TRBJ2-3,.,CASGLVLRGEGEDTQYF,TGTGCTAGTGGTTTGGTCCTGCGTGGGGAAGGGGAAGATACGCAGTATTTT
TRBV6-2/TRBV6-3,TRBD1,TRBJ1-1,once,CASSAPGQGWTEAFF,TGTGCCAGCAGTGCCCCGGGACAGGGGTGGACTGAAGCTTTCTTT
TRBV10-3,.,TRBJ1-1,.,CAIGGTGIDTEAFF,TGTGCCATCGGAGGAACAGGGATCGACACTGAAGCTTTCTTT
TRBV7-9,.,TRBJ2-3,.,CASSLGGADTQYF,TGTGCCAGCAGCCTAGGGGGGGCAGATACGCAGTATTTT
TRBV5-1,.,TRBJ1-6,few,CASSLARHNYSPLHF,TGCGCCAGCAGCCTGGCCCGACACAACTATTCACCCCTCCACTTT
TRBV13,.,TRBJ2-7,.,CASSGGSSSYEQYF,TGTGCCAGCAGCGGCGGGTCTAGCTCCTACGAGCAGTACTTC
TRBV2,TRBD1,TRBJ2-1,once,CASSDRTGYEQFF,TGTGCCAGCAGTGATCGGACAGGGTATGAGCAGTTCTTC
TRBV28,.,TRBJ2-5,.,CASGGHSYQETQYF,TGTGCCAGCGGGGGACATTCGTACCAAGAGACCCAGTACTTC
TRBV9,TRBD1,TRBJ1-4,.,CASSATGATNEKLFF,TGTGCCAGCAGCGCTACAGGGGCGACGAATGAAAAACTGTTTTTT
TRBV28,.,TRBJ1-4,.,CASSSGEPNEKLFF,TGTGCCAGCAGTTCAGGGGAACCTAATGAAAAACTGTTTTTT
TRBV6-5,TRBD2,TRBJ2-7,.,CASSRGVGTYEQYF,TGTGCCAGCAGTCGGGGGGTGGGCACTTACGAGCAGTACTTC
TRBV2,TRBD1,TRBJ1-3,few,CASSERPGQGNTIYF,TGTGCCAGCAGTGAAAGACCGGGACAGGGAAACACCATATATTTT
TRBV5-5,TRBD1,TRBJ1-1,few,CASSPDRASGRDTEAFF,TGTGCCAGCAGCCCGGACAGGGCCTCAGGGAGGGACACTGAAGCTTTCTTT
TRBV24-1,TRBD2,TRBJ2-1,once,CATSDQTSGGAWNEQFF,TGTGCCACCAGTGACCAAACTAGCGGGGGGGCCTGGAATGAGCAGTTCTTC
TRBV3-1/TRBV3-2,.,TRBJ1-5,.,CASSQGPSNQPQHF,TGTGCCAGCAGCCAAGGGCCAAGCAATCAGCCCCAGCATTTT
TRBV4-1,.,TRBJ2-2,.,CASSQDGTVAGELFF,TGCGCCAGCAGCCAAGATGGGACTGTAGCCGGGGAGCTGTTTTTT
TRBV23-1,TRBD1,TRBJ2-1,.,CASSAVGDSISYNEQFF,TGCGCCAGCAGTGCGGTAGGGGACAGCATCTCCTACAATGAGCAGTTCTTC
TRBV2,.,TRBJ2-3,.,CATRQYTDTQYF,TGTGCCACCCGACAGTACACAGATACGCAGTATTTT
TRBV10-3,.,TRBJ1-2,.,CAISEKKGLDYTF,TGTGCCATCAGTGAAAAAAAGGGACTGGACTACACCTTC
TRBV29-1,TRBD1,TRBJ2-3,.,CSGTDRVDADTQYF,TGCAGCGGTACCGACAGGGTAGACGCAGATACGCAGTATTTT
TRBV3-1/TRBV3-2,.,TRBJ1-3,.,CASSQVTASGNTIYF,TGTGCCAGCAGCCAAGTGACAGCGTCTGGAAACACCATATATTTT
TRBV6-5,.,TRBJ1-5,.,CASSLENYSNQPQHF,TGTGCCAGCAGTTTAGAAAACTATAGCAATCAGCCCCAGCATTTT
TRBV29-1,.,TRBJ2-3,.,CSVEVVATDTQYF,TGCAGCGTTGAAGTGGTGGCCACAGATACGCAGTATTTT
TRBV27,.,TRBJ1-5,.,CASSFRNQPQHF,TGTGCCAGCAGTTTTAGAAATCAGCCCCAGCATTTT
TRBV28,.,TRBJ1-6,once,CASSLLGTQNSPLHF,TGTGCCAGCAGTTTACTTGGGACACAGAATTCACCCCTCCACTTT
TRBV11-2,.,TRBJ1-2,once,CASSLASPSENDGYTF,TGTGCCAGCAGCTTAGCATCGCCCTCCGAGAACGATGGCTACACCTTC